This T cell receptor beta chain was obtained from a study of T cell changes during pregnancy in multiple sclerosis. CDR1 is MDHEN and CDR2 is SYDVKM in the germline V gene. The V and J ends lost 5 bases and 1 base, in that order; junction bases with no gene match: 4. CDR3 length: 14 residues. Profiling relied on immunoSEQ multiplex PCR, and the TCRdb table lists in-frame clones only, not all of them. Found here are tens of thousands of clones, roughly 90% of them singletons; the top ten hold more than 8%. This clone occurred a few times. The rearrangement uses TRBV28 and TRBJ1-1, with 7 nucleotides matching TRBD1. The clonotype was recovered from a female donor in good health, enrolled as a control in a pregnancy study. This specimen was peripheral blood, taken after pregnancy. The CDR3 region is CASSLGTENTEAFF. CDR3 nucleotide sequence: TGTGCCAGCAGTCTTGGGACAGAGAACACTGAAGCTTTCTTT. The full variable domain, completed using reference TRBV28 and TRBJ1-1, is DVKVTQSSRYLVKRTGEKVFLECVQDMDHENMFWYRQDPGLGLRLIYFSYDVKMKEKGDIPEGYSVSREKKERFSLILESASTNQTSMYLCASSLGTENTEAFFGQGTRLTVV.